Listed here are 19 T cell receptor beta chains from one sample, sequenced in a study of T cells in narcolepsy. For these receptors, no antigen is known. Clones were sequenced by immunoSEQ multiplex PCR, and TCRdb holds only the in-frame ones, with some missing. The data contain 2,000 to 3,000 clones, 20% to 30% of them singletons. The sample taken for sequencing was cultured CD4+ T cells from cerebrospinal fluid. Receptors were obtained from a human donor with narcolepsy.

The sample holds a few counts of this clone. This likely reflects a read error, since a far larger clone is one base away. Other DNA sequences in the same sample also yield this CDR3. CDR3 DNA sequence: TGCGCCAGCAGCTGGGACAGGGGAAAGGCTGAAGCTTTCTTT. Its protein is CASSWDRGKAEAFF. J is TRBJ1-1 and V is TRBV5-1, with 10 positions matching TRBD1. The CDR3 has 14 residues. Germline V lookup: CDR1 SGHRS, CDR2 YFSETQ. V dropped 3 bases and J dropped 6; count of bases not matched to a gene: 5. The variable domain in full, with the rest retrieved from reference TRBV5-1 and TRBJ1-1, is KAGVTQTPRYLIKTRGQQVTLSCSPISGHRSVSWYQQTPGQGLQFLFEYFSETQRNKGNFPGRFSGRQFSNSRSEMNVSTLELGDSALYLCASSWDRGKAEAFFGQGTRLTVV.

A note on this clone: A far bigger clonotype differs at one base, so this is likely a read error. The V call is TRBV21-1, the J call TRBJ2-6; the D segment call TRBD2 is taken from the table without a DNA check. TRBV21-1 has pseudogene status. The CDR3 loop spans 16 amino acids. Here the CDR3 reads CASSDKSDPGANVLTF. The CDR3 DNA reads as TGTGCCAGCAGCGATAAAAGCGACCCTGGGGCCAACGTCCTGACTTTC.

By frequency in the sample, this clone is large. V usage is TRBV2 and J usage is TRBJ1-5, with D unresolved. V lost 5 bases and J lost 0, with 5 bases in between. Looked up from germline, CDR1 is SNHLY and CDR2 is FYNNEI. This CDR3 is 13 amino acids long. Here the CDR3 reads CASSSNSNQPQHF. Written as DNA, the CDR3 is TGTGCCAGCAGTTCCAATAGCAATCAGCCCCAGCATTTT.

This clone was found a few times. The CDR3 region has the DNA TGTGCCAGCAGCTTAGGACTAGCGGGGAACTACGAGCAGTACTTC. Amino acid sequence: CASSLGLAGNYEQYF. The chain carries TRBV7-4 and TRBJ2-7; 11 bases map to TRBD2. The junction had 2 bases not matched to a gene; V was cut back by 1 base and J by 3 bases. This CDR3 is built from 15 residues. CDR1 is SGHVT, CDR2 SQSDAQ, per germline.

This clone is a singleton in its sample. This chain uses TRBV5-5 with TRBJ1-2, with unresolved D. This CDR3 spans 14 amino acids. From germline, CDR1 is SGHKS and CDR2 YYEKEE (reference sequence). The V end lost 4 bases, the J end lost 2 bases, and 12 bases lay between the germline ends. CDR3 sequence (DNA): TGTGCCAGCAGCCAAAGCGCAGTGAACTATGGCTACACCTTC. Its translation: CASSQSAVNYGYTF.

With respect to this clone: A much larger clone is a single base away; this may be a read error. The chain couples TRBV18 to TRBJ1-6; TRBD1 is a possible D gene (5 bases). CDR1 and CDR2 (germline): KGHSH, LQKENI. CDR3 length: 15 amino acids. V lost 6 bases and J lost 8, with 17 bases in between. The CDR3 DNA is TGTGCCAGCTCCCGCGCGCGGGGGAGCGATTCACCCCTCCACTTT. Its protein is CASSRARGSDSPLHF. The full variable domain, rest sourced from reference TRBV18 and TRBJ1-6, is NAGVMQNPRHLVRRRGQEARLRCSPMKGHSHVYWYRQLPEEGLKFMVYLQKENIIDESGMPKERFSAEFPKEGPSILRIQQVVRGDSAAYFCASSRARGSDSPLHFGNGTRLTVT.

V is TRBV6-8 and J is TRBJ2-3; D remains unclear. The germline V and J ends were trimmed by 4 bases and 6 bases, with 11 bases remaining between them. Germline CDR1 MNHGY, CDR2 SAAAGT. CDR3 size: 13 residues. The CDR3 sequence: CASSSGGVDTQYF. The CDR3 coding sequence is TGTGCCAGCAGTTCTGGTGGGGTTGATACGCAGTATTTT.

The chain joins TRBV9 to TRBJ2-7; D remains ambiguous. This CDR3 has 15 amino acids. Deletions cut 5 bases from V and 2 bases from J, with 17 bases between. Germline CDR1 SGDLS, CDR2 YYNGEE. The CDR3 sequence is CASSSPGVLPYEQYF. In DNA, the CDR3 is TGTGCCAGCAGTTCCCCCGGAGTCCTGCCCTACGAGCAGTACTTC.

This clone was recorded a few times. Since a far larger clone is one base different, this is likely a read error. The V gene is TRBV11-2, the J gene TRBJ1-4; maybe TRBD1 (5 bases). Germline V gene data show CDR1 as SGHAT and CDR2 as FQNNGV. The CDR3 is 16 amino acids. The CDR3 spells CASSPGVGAPGENLFF. Written as DNA, the CDR3 is TGTGCCAGCAGCCCAGGAGTTGGGGCGCCGGGTGAAAATCTGTTTTTT.

This rearrangement joins TRBV7-8 to TRBJ2-3, with D perhaps TRBD1 (6 bases). The CDR3 contains 13 residues. Trimming cost V 5 bases and J 5 bases, with 11 bases left between them. Germline loops: CDR1 SGHVS, CDR2 FQNEAQ. CDR3 amino acids: CASSTRGGDTQYF. The CDR3 region has the DNA TGTGCCAGCAGCACTAGAGGGGGAGATACGCAGTATTTT.

The gene calls are TRBV21-1 and TRBJ1-1. TRBV21-1 is shown as a pseudogene. CDR3 length equals 16 residues. This CDR3 reads CASSRQLATQCTEAFF. The DNA for the CDR3 is TGTGCCAGCAGCAGGCAGTTAGCTACACAATGCACTGAAGCTTTCTTT.

The V call is TRBV11-1, the J call TRBJ2-7; TRBD1 or TRBD2 may be the D gene (6 bases each). The germline V and J ends were trimmed by 4 bases and 6 bases, with 13 bases remaining between them. This CDR3 contains 13 residues. Per germline, CDR1 SGHAT and CDR2 FQDESV (reference sequence). Here the CDR3 DNA reads TGTGCCAGCAGCTCGGTCAGGGGAGGCGAGCAGTACTTC. Its protein is CASSSVRGGEQYF. Supplemented by reference TRBV11-1 and TRBJ2-7, the full variable domain reads EAEVAQSPRYKITEKSQAVAFWCDPISGHATLYWYRQILGQGPELLVQFQDESVVDDSQLPKDRFSAERLKGVDSTLKIQPAELGDSAMYLCASSSVRGGEQYFGPGTRLTVT.

The chain recombines TRBV5-3 with TRBJ2-5, with D possibly called TRBD1 or TRBD2 (5 bases each). TRBV5-3 is an ORF for which the function is uncertain. Trimming took off 8 bases at V and 3 bases at J, with 17 bases between the two ends. This CDR3 spans 14 amino acids. DNA for the CDR3: TGTGCCAGCAACCTCTGGGGACGGAAAGAGACCCAGTACTTC. It specifies CASNLWGRKETQYF.

This clone was seen only a few times. The chain uses TRBV7-2 and TRBJ2-2, with 11 bases aligning to TRBD2. The length of the CDR3 is 16 residues. In germline, CDR1 is SGHTA, CDR2 FQGNSA. The V segment lost 4 bases and the J segment 4 bases; nucleotides outside the gene matches: 5. The CDR3 sequence: CASSSGSGGATGELFF. As DNA, the CDR3 is TGTGCCAGCAGCTCTGGTAGCGGGGGGGCCACCGGGGAGCTGTTTTTT.

This clone has a handful of counts. A far larger clone is one base from this, pointing to a likely read error. The chain carries TRBV7-6 and TRBJ2-2; 9 bases are a match to TRBD2. V shed 5 bases and J 3 bases; nucleotides not matched to a gene: 13. Germline-derived CDR1 and CDR2 are SGHVS and FNYEAQ. The CDR3 contains 18 residues. The CDR3 loop reads CASSPSPAGGRDTGELFF. The CDR3 DNA reads as TGTGCCAGCAGCCCCAGCCCGGCGGGGGGGCGGGACACCGGGGAGCTGTTTTTT.

V gene TRBV4-3 combines with J gene TRBJ1-5; D gene uncertain. This CDR3 has 13 residues. The germline gives CDR1 LGHNA, CDR2 YSLEER. Trimming shortened V by 5 bases and J by 7 bases, and 12 bases separated the two germline ends. CDR3 sequence (DNA): TGCGCCAGCAGCTTAGAAGGCGGGCAGCCCCAGCATTTT. It is translated as CASSLEGGQPQHF.

As for this clone: An end of the junction does not agree with germline; a read error may underlie this. V and J are TRBV10-3 and TRBJ2-2; 9 nucleotides agree with TRBD2. Germline CDR1 and CDR2: ENHRY and SYGVKD. The CDR3 sequence is 17 residues long. CDR3 DNA sequence: TGTGCCAGCAGTGACGGACTAGCGATCTGGGACGGCGGGGAGCTGTTTTTT. Its protein product is CASSDGLAIWDGGELFF.

This clone occurred a few times. A clone one base away is much larger, so this may be a read error. This sequence joins TRBV4-3 and TRBJ2-1; 7 nucleotides match TRBD1. The CDR3 is 15 amino acids. V lost 3 bases and J lost 13; bases outside the gene matches: 15. Germline V gene data show CDR1 as LGHNA and CDR2 as YSLEER. CDR3 sequence reads: CASSHQTGTQETQFF. For the CDR3, the DNA is TGCGCCAGCAGCCATCAGACAGGGACCCAAGAGACCCAGTTCTTC.

This clone is labeled large. The genes are TRBV5-4 and TRBJ2-7, with D maybe TRBD2 (6 bases). The CDR3 is made up of 14 amino acids. The germline gives CDR1 SGHNT, CDR2 YYREEE (reference sequence). V shed 4 bases and J shed 4 bases, with 15 bases lying between them. CDR3 protein: CASSRGSGKYEQYF. Here the CDR3 DNA reads TGTGCCAGCAGCCGGGGGTCGGGGAAATACGAGCAGTACTTC.